These T cell receptor beta chains were read from a single sample in a study of T cells in Graves' hyperthyroidism and ophthalmopathy. One entry per CDR3 protein, called by TCRdb with MiXCR from the multiplex PCR reads. The sample consists of around 660,000 distinct CDR3 sequences, 45% of them appearing once. The sample taken for sequencing was peripheral blood or thyroid tissue (not recorded which). These receptors were obtained from an adult man with Graves' disease, either hyperthyroidism or ophthalmopathy (not recorded which). CDR3s include the opening cysteine and the closing phenylalanine or tryptophan. A D gene is named only where the DNA matches it firmly. Clone sizes are given selectively: once, few, many, or a class where the clone is expanded.

CDR3,DNA,V,J,D,size
CSASRATQETQYF,TGCAGTGCTAGTAGGGCGACCCAAGAGACCCAGTACTTC,TRBV20-1,TRBJ2-5,.,.
CYWTDFYGYTF,TGTTACTGGACAGATTTCTATGGCTACACCTTC,TRBV2,TRBJ1-2,.,.
CASSVDGSGTETQYF,TGTGCCAGCAGCGTCGATGGGTCGGGTACCGAGACCCAGTACTTC,TRBV7-9,TRBJ2-5,.,.
CASSPDSAQGYTF,TGTGCCAGCAGCCCGGACAGCGCCCAGGGCTACACCTTC,TRBV7-9,TRBJ1-2,.,many
CASSLGLAGGSETQYF,TGTGCCAGCAGCTTGGGCCTAGCGGGGGGCTCGGAGACCCAGTACTTC,TRBV7-9,TRBJ2-5,TRBD2,few
CSARPTGTGESGNSPLHF,TGCAGTGCCCGACCCACCGGGACAGGGGAATCCGGTAATTCACCCCTCCACTTT,TRBV20-1,TRBJ1-6,TRBD1,.
CATSDQDRNTGELFF,TGTGCCACCAGTGACCAGGACAGGAACACCGGGGAGCTGTTTTTT,TRBV24-1,TRBJ2-2,.,many
CASSPSLRANEKLFF,TGTGCCAGCAGCCCTAGTCTTAGGGCGAATGAAAAACTGTTTTTT,TRBV7-9,TRBJ1-4,.,.
CASSHKPIRSSYNSPLHF,TGTGCCAGCAGCCATAAGCCGATCAGGAGCTCCTATAATTCACCCCTCCACTTT,TRBV7-9,TRBJ1-6,.,few
CASSLGDRGRNTEAFF,TGTGCCAGCAGTTTAGGAGACAGGGGCAGGAACACTGAAGCTTTCTTT,TRBV2,TRBJ1-1,TRBD1,.
CASSANFDEKLFF,TGCGCCAGCAGCGCCAATTTCGATGAAAAACTGTTTTTT,TRBV5-1,TRBJ1-4,.,few
CASSSPGGGYGYTF,TGTGCCAGCAGCTCCCCAGGGGGCGGCTATGGCTACACCTTC,TRBV12-3/TRBV12-4,TRBJ1-2,TRBD1,.
CASGGRGPYGYTF,TGTGCCAGCGGTGGGAGGGGGCCCTATGGCTACACCTTC,TRBV9,TRBJ1-2,TRBD1,.
CASSLGLGDYEQYF,TGTGCCAGCAGCTTAGGTCTCGGGGACTACGAGCAGTACTTC,TRBV11-2,TRBJ2-7,.,many
CSVTQGYGYTF,TGCAGCGTGACGCAGGGGTATGGCTACACCTTC,TRBV29-1,TRBJ1-2,.,.
CATSDSGRGGMETQYF,TGTGCCACCAGTGATTCTGGCAGGGGAGGGATGGAGACCCAGTACTTC,TRBV24-1,TRBJ2-5,.,.
CASSQGGRGTEAFF,TGTGCCAGCAGCCAAGGCGGACGAGGGACTGAAGCTTTCTTT,TRBV11-3,TRBJ1-1,.,few
CASSYKGTGVGSQPQHF,TGTGCCAGCAGTTACAAGGGGACAGGGGTAGGAAGTCAGCCCCAGCATTTT,TRBV10-3,TRBJ1-5,TRBD1,.
CSVDQARGYTF,TGCAGCGTTGACCAGGCAAGGGGCTACACCTTC,TRBV29-1,TRBJ1-2,.,many
CSSGDRALEGYTF,TGCAGCAGTGGAGACAGGGCCCTGGAGGGCTACACCTTC,TRBV29-1,TRBJ1-2,TRBD1,.
CSVARDNSYEQYF,TGCAGCGTGGCCCGGGACAACTCCTACGAGCAGTACTTC,TRBV29-1,TRBJ2-7,.,many
CSANQETQYF,TGCAGCGCAAACCAAGAGACCCAGTACTTC,TRBV29-1,TRBJ2-5,.,.
CASSLEQGRSGNTIYF,TGTGCCAGCAGCCTTGAGCAGGGGCGCTCTGGAAACACCATATATTTT,TRBV7-9,TRBJ1-3,.,.
CASSARGGTGQGQPQHF,TGTGCCAGCAGTGCTAGGGGGGGGACAGGGCAAGGACAGCCCCAGCATTTT,TRBV10-3,TRBJ1-5,TRBD1,.
CASSSYDSDQETQYF,TGTGCCAGCAGCTCTTACGACAGCGACCAAGAGACCCAGTACTTC,TRBV7-9,TRBJ2-5,.,.
CASSMWRTGELFF,TGTGCCAGTAGTATGTGGCGCACCGGGGAGCTGTTTTTT,TRBV19,TRBJ2-2,.,few
CSARETGGISGANVLTF,TGCAGTGCTAGAGAAACAGGGGGGATCTCTGGGGCCAACGTCCTGACTTTC,TRBV20-1,TRBJ2-6,TRBD1,.
CASSSHDMRGLDYGYTF,TGTGCCAGCAGCTCCCACGATATGCGGGGATTGGACTATGGCTACACCTTC,TRBV7-9,TRBJ1-2,.,few
CASSVGLAGVLYQETQYF,TGTGCCAGCAGCGTAGGACTAGCGGGAGTCTTGTACCAAGAGACCCAGTACTTC,TRBV2,TRBJ2-5,TRBD2,once
CSARGNHPDSPLHF,TGCAGTGCTAGAGGGAATCATCCCGATTCACCCCTCCACTTT,TRBV20-1,TRBJ1-6,.,few